Listed below are T cell receptor beta chains from one sample, sequenced in a study of human CD8 memory T cell subsets. After re-calling the 5' RACE reads, TCRdb lists one entry per CDR3 protein, DNA absent. This specimen shows 4,500 to 5,500 distinct CDR3 sequences; the ten leading clones hold around 20%. Sample: CD8+ T cells from PBMCs. These receptors all come from a human donor in good health. Each CDR3 is given with its conserved first and last residue. Only some rows state a clone size, as once, few, many or a class for expanded clones.

J gene | clone size | V gene | CDR3 protein
TRBJ2-1 | - | TRBV4-1 | CASSQGAGGHNEQFF
TRBJ2-3 | - | TRBV2 | CASNHRGRAIDTQYF
TRBJ2-3 | - | TRBV12-3/TRBV12-4 | CASSLMGPSDTQYF
TRBJ1-2 | - | TRBV6-6 | CASSPLGGLGYTF
TRBJ2-7 | - | TRBV6-2/TRBV6-3 | CASSYSGQGVYEQYF
TRBJ1-1 | - | TRBV20-1 | CSAEPDLNTEAFF
TRBJ1-5 | - | TRBV4-1 | CASSPYGGSGNQPQHF
TRBJ2-7 | - | TRBV20-1 | CSARAGQGLTYEQYF
TRBJ1-6 | - | TRBV21-1 | CASSKVSSSYNSPLHF
TRBJ2-1 | - | TRBV25-1 | CASLWANEQFF
TRBJ2-2 | large | TRBV7-9 | CASSPPGQGHGELFF
TRBJ1-2 | - | TRBV19 | CASSIGLGNYGYTF
TRBJ2-7 | - | TRBV6-1 | CASSEYIGPGYEQYF
TRBJ2-7 | - | TRBV30 | CAWSLGTFYEQYF
TRBJ2-1 | - | TRBV4-1 | CASSRGLNEQFF
TRBJ2-7 | - | TRBV9 | CASSVGFSASYEQYF
TRBJ2-3 | - | TRBV20-1 | CSARDNLAGVLTDTQYF
TRBJ2-7 | - | TRBV5-1 | CASSLWDSETYEQYF
TRBJ1-1 | - | TRBV28 | CASSSGQGGTEAFF
TRBJ1-5 | - | TRBV28 | CASSSAGTVSNQPQHF
TRBJ1-1 | - | TRBV30 | CAWEPGRNTEAFF
TRBJ2-2 | - | TRBV7-2 | CASSYRVIYTGELFF
TRBJ2-5 | - | TRBV7-6 | CASSLGGGRETQYF
TRBJ2-1 | - | TRBV7-9 | CASSYTRALADEQFF
TRBJ2-1 | medium-sized | TRBV3-1 | CASSHLGHSYNEQFF
TRBJ1-1 | - | TRBV7-9 | CASSLGQKAFF
TRBJ1-5 | - | TRBV20-1 | CSARGQVNNQPQHF
TRBJ2-1 | - | TRBV20-1 | CSATGEGGISYNEQFF
TRBJ1-2 | - | TRBV28 | CASSFYDGYTF
TRBJ1-1 | - | TRBV19 | CASSPSRTKTEAFF
TRBJ2-2 | - | TRBV4-2 | CASTPIAVNTGELFF
TRBJ2-3 | - | TRBV7-9 | CAQSVFREGDTQYF
TRBJ2-1 | - | TRBV10-2 | CASSDGGYEQFF
TRBJ2-3 | - | TRBV7-9 | CASSLVTADTQYF
TRBJ2-1 | - | TRBV29-1 | CSVEWGDEQFF
TRBJ2-1 | - | TRBV19 | CASSFAGYNEQFF
TRBJ2-7 | - | TRBV20-1 | CSAREDSLGYEQYF
TRBJ2-3 | - | TRBV15 | CATSRDSTGGTDTQYF
TRBJ1-3 | - | TRBV11-3 | CASSWSFDRRPSGNTIYF
TRBJ2-3 | - | TRBV29-1 | CSVRLAVRADTQYF
TRBJ2-1 | - | TRBV10-1 | CASSGTSSSYNEQFF
TRBJ1-1 | - | TRBV9 | CASSSSGGWNTEAFF
TRBJ2-3 | - | TRBV11-2 | CASSPIAGAATDTQYF
TRBJ2-1 | - | TRBV6-5 | CASNPGTSGLREQFF
TRBJ2-7 | - | TRBV27 | CASSFPGPYEQYF
TRBJ1-6 | medium-sized | TRBV6-6 | CASTVTGGSYNSPLHF
TRBJ2-7 | - | TRBV7-2 | CASSPALHEQYF
TRBJ2-3 | - | TRBV11-2 | CASSSLSGGWPDTQYF
TRBJ1-1 | - | TRBV4-1 | CASSQPGQGASEAFF
TRBJ2-5 | - | TRBV11-2 | CASSLGARQETQYF
TRBJ1-1 | - | TRBV5-4 | CASSLGGRGGLTEAFF
TRBJ1-2 | - | TRBV7-9 | CASSLVGSGDGYTF